Here is one T cell receptor (beta chain) with its context. Its binding antigen is unknown. No base qualities exist here, and no much larger clone lies one base off it. To identify antigen-specific CD4+ T cell clonotypes by their expansion, the ViraFEST assay first stimulated PBMC with viral peptide pools and then applied TCR sequencing. After around ten days of culture, CD4+ T cells were isolated with the EasySep CD4+ T cell isolation kit. Convalescent patients had PCR-confirmed SARS-CoV-2 infection between March and December 2020, before Alpha, Beta and Delta variants emerged in the United States. Each participant got two doses of an mRNA SARS-CoV-2 vaccine, either BNT162b2 or mRNA-1273. About 2.1 million PBMC per well were cultured in IMDM with approximately 5% human AB serum, 7.5 to 10 IU/ml IL-2 and gentamicin, plus 10 ug/ml peptides. On days 3 and 7, half of the culture medium was replaced with fresh IL-2-containing medium. Unless noted otherwise, every peptide stimulation condition was cultured in triplicate wells. Using Ficoll-Paque Plus gradient centrifugation, PBMC were separated from whole blood and then either used fresh or cryopreserved at -140C. Overlapping peptide pools spanned the spike proteins of SARS-CoV-2 and the common cold coronaviruses HCoV-NL63, HCoV-OC43 and HCoV-229E. Genomic DNA was extracted from cultured CD4+ T cells with the QIAamp micro DNA kit.

The sample is drawn from a study of vaccination effects on CD4 cells after COVID-19 (dated by TCRdb to between 2021 and 2022). In the study overall: Three convalescent patients were sampled early (day +14) and late (day +241, +227, +161 respectively) after vaccination. Post-vaccine samples across the study were collected a median of 72 days after the second dose, with a range of 14 to 241. Cultures from other donors in the study were sequenced using the Oncomine TCR Beta short-read assay on an Illumina iSeq 100. Altogether, roughly 10 COVID-19 convalescent patients and a few SARS-CoV-2-naive healthy vaccine recipients made up the full study. SARS-CoV-2 spike-specific CD4+ TCR repertoires from before and after mRNA vaccination were compared in COVID-19 convalescent patients and in infection-naive vaccine recipients. The research as a whole found: For convalescent patients, new clones induced by the vaccine made up most of the post-vaccine spike-reactive repertoire, and these new clones were largely distinct from the clones induced by infection. Limitations of the study were the small number of convalescent patients and the absence of early post-infection timepoints. Both infection-induced and vaccine-induced clones contracted markedly at late post-vaccination timepoints, which is consistent with waning T cell responses.

V sheds 5 bases and J sheds 12 bases, leaving 16 bases between their ends. Sequences SGHVS (CDR1) and FQNEAQ (CDR2) are obtained from the germline V gene. The CDR3 starts with the cysteine, ends with the phenylalanine, and has 13 residues. Left in the record is the CDR3 DNA by itself, 39 bases read in frame from the first base. Libraries were made using the immunoSEQ multiplex PCR assay. DNA from the cultured, isolated CD4+ T cells was subjected to TCR beta CDR3 sequencing. Processing in the source paper ran as follows. The analysis removed non-productive TCR sequences, trimmed reads to the CDR3 region, and retained only CDR3s that were 7 or more amino acids long. The MANAFEST web app was used to pick out antigen-specific clonotypes by comparing their expansion in peptide wells with that in reference cultures. Positive clones required FDR<0.05 expansion versus reference and all other wells, odds ratio above 5, and frequency above 0.1% in two replicate wells. Clonotypes significantly expanded in SARS-CoV-2 spike wells and in at least one common cold coronavirus spike condition were defined as cross-reactive. CDR3 similarity was assessed by Levenshtein distance using the stringdist R package, and unrooted trees were constructed with ape in R 3.6.1. TCRdb mirrors the immuneACCESS table, restricted to in-frame sequences. Some clones are absent from its copies; in checked studies, under half trace to an unresolved V gene, and the reason for the others is unknown. The DNA gave D and trimming, while V, J and clone size come from that table. For this sample there are 13,000 or so clones; about two thirds appear just once. Roughly 31% of the sample lies in the top ten.

The sequence derives from a human donor who had a prior SARS-CoV-2 infection. The rearranged segments are TRBV7-8 and TRBJ1-4, with the D gene not confidently named. The sample in question was CD4+ T cells from PBMCs cultured with HCoV-NL63 spike peptides, obtained after COVID-19 vaccination. The cell subset or site label corresponds to: HCoV-NL63 spike overlapping peptide pool stimulation. The DNA sequence is TGTGCCAGCAGCCTACCGGCCTCCGGGGAACTGTTTTTT. Its protein reads: CASSLPASGELFF.